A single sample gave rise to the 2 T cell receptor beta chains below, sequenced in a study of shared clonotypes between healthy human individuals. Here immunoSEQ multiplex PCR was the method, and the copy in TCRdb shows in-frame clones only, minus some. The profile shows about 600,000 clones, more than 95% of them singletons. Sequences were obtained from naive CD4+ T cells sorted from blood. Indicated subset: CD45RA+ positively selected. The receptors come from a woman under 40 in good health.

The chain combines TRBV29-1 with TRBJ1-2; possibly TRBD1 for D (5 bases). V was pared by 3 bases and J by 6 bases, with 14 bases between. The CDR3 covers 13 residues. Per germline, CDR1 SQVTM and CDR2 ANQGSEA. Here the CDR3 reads CSVDPDKGDGYTF. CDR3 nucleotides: TGCAGCGTTGACCCGGACAAAGGAGATGGCTACACCTTC.

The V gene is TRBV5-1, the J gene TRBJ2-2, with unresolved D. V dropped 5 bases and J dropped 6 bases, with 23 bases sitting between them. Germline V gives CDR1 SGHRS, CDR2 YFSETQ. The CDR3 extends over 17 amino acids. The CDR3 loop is CASRMVDHSTIPGELFF. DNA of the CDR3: TGCGCCAGCAGAATGGTCGATCATTCAACCATTCCCGGGGAGCTGTTTTTT.